In its sample, the clone carrying this TCR beta chain was seen many times. The antigen remains undetermined. Not a single patient had been given any form of treatment at any point before undergoing thyroid surgery. The record originates from a study of metastatic and nonmetastatic thyroid tumors. Whole-study context: From malignant and benign thyroid patients, repertoires in blood and in tumor or nodule tissue were compared. Findings and caveats of the study: TCR beta diversity was reportedly significantly higher in malignant thyroid tumors than benign nodules, in blood and tumor.

Germline V gene data show CDR1 as SGHNT and CDR2 as YENEEA. The CDR3 is made up of 16 amino acids. V lost 5 bases and J lost 0, with 14 bases in between. Original processing notes: To classify distant metastasis in papillary thyroid cancer, a model was built from CDR3 differences across clinicopathological groups. With MiXCR, TCRdb called clones anew from the PCR reads. The V and J calls were not made by the authors but by TCRdb's processing. The sample records just over 40,000 clones, roughly 11% being singletons. The V call is TRBV11-3, the J call TRBJ2-1, with D unclear. Sample: blood. This sequence originates from a female donor with papillary thyroid cancer or a benign thyroid nodule (not recorded which). Some clones in this sample may be carry-over from other donors' samples. Here the CDR3 reads CASSHFKGSSYNEQFF. CDR3 in DNA: TGTGCCAGCAGCCACTTTAAGGGCAGCTCCTACAATGAGCAGTTCTTC.